The following is a T cell receptor (beta chain) sequence with its context. This clone was seen a handful of times. The antigen it recognizes is unknown. There are no base qualities to consult, and no much larger clone falls within one base. Inclusive of the bounding cysteine and phenylalanine, the CDR3 is 13 residues long. The CDR3 DNA has 39 bases and is translated from base 1. The germline V gene provides CDR1 SQVTM and CDR2 ANQGSEA. V loses 6 bases of germline sequence and J loses 0 bases, and the interval between the two ends is 11 bases. The entry originates in a study of blood T cell repertoires in COVID-19 (dated by TCRdb to 2020 to 2022). Some background on the complete study: Samples covering the acute and convalescent phases of COVID-19 were provided by collaborators in the United States, Italy and Spain. The dataset comprised deeply sampled blood TCRbeta repertoires from subjects exposed to, actively infected with, or recovered from COVID-19. A de-identified subject ID, COVID-19 status, age in years and sex were almost always included in the sample metadata. The repertoires were released in a freely available public database meant as a resource for research on the immune response to SARS-CoV-2. Where available, HLA class I and class II types were taken from metadata supplied by the sample provider and were not determined by assay-based typing. The material from the prospective study consisted of cDNA or gDNA derived from T cells, B-cell-depleted T cells, or PBMCs. Samples came from the ongoing ImmuneRACE study (first 160 participants) plus 1,254 subjects from 6 global collaborators.

The immunoSEQ Assay, a bias-controlled multiplex PCR, was used to amplify TCRbeta CDR3 regions from genomic DNA. Turning to the authors' computational methods: Nucleated cell counts per sample were estimated from amplification of reference gene primers within the assay. Sequence reads were collapsed and filtered to measure the absolute abundance of every unique TCRbeta CDR3 rearrangement. For each sample, productive Simpson clonality was calculated by taking the square root of Simpson's diversity index across productive rearrangements. TCRdb limited this immuneACCESS table to in-frame rearrangements with V and J called. A share of clones is missing; checked studies link under half to unresolved V genes, and the rest is unexplained. V and J calls and clone size follow that table, whereas D and trimming were derived from the DNA. Counted in this sample were roughly 100,000 clones; more than 75% of them appeared once. The leading ten clones occupy roughly 29% of the sample.

Results and caveats for the whole study, not just this receptor: Clinical and demographic metadata were provided uncurated, with the amount varying by source and participant.

The collaborating institutions used their own protocols to collect whole blood in K2EDTA tubes. For TCRbeta analysis, collaborators shipped samples as frozen whole blood, isolated PBMCs, or DNA extracted from either of those sample types. The sequenced sample consisted of peripheral blood. The receptor was isolated from a man between 60 and 75 years old with acute or convalescent COVID-19. The sequence links TRBV29-1 to TRBJ1-1; TRBD1 might be the D gene, on 6 matching bases. The DNA reads TGCAGCGTCTACAGGGATTTGAACACTGAAGCTTTCTTT. Its protein product is CSVYRDLNTEAFF.